What follows are 32 T cell receptor beta chains derived from one specimen sequenced in a study of blood T cell repertoires in COVID-19 (dated by TCRdb to about 2020). Library preparation was by the immunoSEQ multiplex PCR assay. TCRdb provides this immuneACCESS table in a form limited to in-frame rearrangements. Some clones are lacking; in checked studies, under half of them reflect an unresolved V gene, and why the rest are absent is not known. The sample table shows 200,000 to 300,000 clones, and 70% to 90% are seen once. 9.1% of the sample is held by the ten biggest clonotypes. Sample: PBMCs or T cells enriched from blood (not recorded which). Receptors were obtained from a woman aged 50 to 60 with acute COVID-19.

In this sample, this clone turned up once. The genes are TRBV12-3 or TRBV12-4 and TRBJ1-1; the D gene is possibly TRBD1 (5 bases). CDR3 size: 12 residues. The V and J ends lost 3 bases and 6 bases respectively, with 8 bases between them. The CDR3 nucleotides read TGTGCCAGCAGTTTGGTAGGGGCTGAAGCTTTCTTT. Residues: CASSLVGAEAFF.

The chain carries TRBV19 and TRBJ1-3, with 9 bases matching TRBD1. V was clipped by 6 bases and J by 5 bases; unmatched bases: 5. Germline V CDR1 and CDR2: LNHDA, SQIVND (reference sequence). This CDR3 region has 14 residues. CDR3 loop: CASRPDRGRNTIYF. Written as DNA, the CDR3 is TGTGCCAGTAGGCCCGACAGGGGGAGAAACACCATATATTTT.

This clone was recorded at least ten times. The genes are TRBV6-1 and TRBJ2-7, with a possible D match to TRBD1 (5 bases). Germline V gene lookup returns CDR1 MNHNS and CDR2 SASEGT. There are 15 residues in the CDR3. Trimming took 1 base from V and 0 from J, leaving 10 bases between them. CDR3 DNA: TGTGCCAGCAGTGAAGATGGGGCTAGCTCCTACGAGCAGTACTTC. Amino acids: CASSEDGASSYEQYF.

The rearrangement links TRBV9 to TRBJ1-2, with no clear D. Between the trimmed V and J ends, which lost 7 bases and 7 bases, there was a span of 11 bases. This CDR3 contains 11 residues. Per germline, CDR1 SGDLS and CDR2 YYNGEE. This CDR3 is CASGPLGGYTF. CDR3 nucleotides: TGTGCCAGCGGGCCCCTCGGTGGCTACACCTTC.

V gene TRBV15 combines with J gene TRBJ2-3, with D possibly matching TRBD2 (6 bases). V lost 5 bases and J lost 2, with 20 bases in between. The CDR3 totals 17 residues. Germline CDR1 is LNHNV and CDR2 is YYDKDF (reference sequence). The CDR3 nucleotides are TGTGCCACCAGCGGCCGACGTGGGGGACTCTCCACAGATACGCAGTATTTT. Translated: CATSGRRGGLSTDTQYF. Full variable domain (rest looked up from reference TRBV15 and TRBJ2-3): DAMVIQNPRYQVTQFGKPVTLSCSQTLNHNVMYWYQQKSSQAPKLLFHYYDKDFNNEADTPDNFQSRRPNTSFCFLDIRSPGLGDTAMYLCATSGRRGGLSTDTQYFGPGTRLTVL.

This chain connects TRBV4-3 to TRBJ2-7; D remains unclear. Germline V gives CDR1 LGHNA, CDR2 YSLEER. The CDR3 has 13 residues. Between the trimmed V and J ends, which lost 0 bases and 6 bases, there was a span of 9 bases. This CDR3 reads CASSQDLASEQYF. The CDR3 bases are TGCGCCAGCAGCCAAGATTTGGCCTCCGAGCAGTACTTC.

V and J are TRBV3-1 (or the pseudogene TRBV3-2) and TRBJ1-1; TRBD1 matches 7 bases. Unmatched junction bases numbered 0, after V lost 1 base and J lost 4 bases. The CDR3 length is 13 residues. Per germline, CDR1 LGHDT and CDR2 YNNKEL (reference sequence). CDR3 nucleotides: TGTGCCAGCAGCCAAGCAGGGGGCACTGAAGCTTTCTTT. As protein: CASSQAGGTEAFF.

The J gene is TRBJ1-1, the V gene TRBV7-3; D perhaps matches TRBD1 (6 bases). V lost 5 bases to trimming and J lost 1 base, with 23 bases between them. The V gene's germline CDR1 is SGHTA and CDR2 FQGTGA. The CDR3 is 18 amino acids. The CDR3 region has the DNA TGTGCCAGCAGCGGTGAACAGGGAGTACCCCGACCGAACACTGAAGCTTTCTTT. It specifies CASSGEQGVPRPNTEAFF.

The genes are TRBV12-3 or TRBV12-4 and TRBJ1-1; no definite D call. This CDR3 has 13 residues. Trimming left V 3 bases short and J 7 bases short, with 12 bases between. The CDR3 protein is CASSFGRKSEAFF. The CDR3 DNA follows: TGTGCCAGCAGTTTTGGCAGGAAAAGTGAAGCTTTCTTT.

A word on this clone: Other DNA sequences in this specimen translate into the identical CDR3. The rearrangement links TRBV5-1 to TRBJ2-7, with 10 bases aligning to TRBD1. V shed 3 bases and J 6 bases; nucleotides not matched to a gene: 6. The CDR3 is 14 residues long. Germline lookup yields CDR1 SGHRS and CDR2 YFSETQ. Here the CDR3 reads CASSSGTGEGEQYF. In DNA form, the CDR3 reads TGCGCCAGCAGCTCTGGGACAGGGGAGGGCGAGCAGTACTTC.

V is TRBV27 and J is TRBJ2-7; 8 bases are shared with TRBD1. After removal of 5 bases from V and 2 bases from J, the junction contained 8 bases not matched to a gene. The CDR3 is 15 residues long. From germline, CDR1 is MNHEY and CDR2 SMNVEV (reference sequence). The CDR3 DNA reads TGTGCCAGCAGTCCTTATGGACAGGGCGCCTACGAGCAGTACTTC. This translates into CASSPYGQGAYEQYF.

This chain links TRBV19 with TRBJ1-2; TRBD1 might be the D (5 bases). Deletions cut 8 bases from V and 4 bases from J, with 11 bases between. CDR3 length: 12 residues. The germline V gene has CDR1 LNHDA and CDR2 SQIVND (reference sequence). The CDR3: CASSTVIYGYTF. CDR3 in DNA: TGTGCCAGTTCGACAGTGATCTATGGCTACACCTTC.

The J gene is TRBJ1-4, the V gene TRBV11-2; TRBD1 aligns across 9 bases. J lost 7 bases, V lost 1 base, and 4 bases had no gene match. The CDR3 is 15 residues long. The germline V gene has CDR1 SGHAT and CDR2 FQNNGV. The CDR3, as DNA: TGTGCCAGCAGCTTAGGCGGGACAGGGTCTGAAAAACTGTTTTTT. Encoded protein: CASSLGGTGSEKLFF.

The chain joins TRBV7-2 to TRBJ2-3, with D uncertain. From germline, CDR1 is SGHTA and CDR2 FQGNSA. V was cut by 3 bases and J by 2 bases, with 15 bases left in between. The CDR3 runs to 16 residues. CDR3 sequence reads: CASSFGGQPVTDTQYF. CDR3 coding DNA: TGTGCCAGCAGCTTCGGCGGTCAGCCTGTCACAGATACGCAGTATTTT.

The chain links TRBV19 to TRBJ2-2, with TRBD1 as a possible D gene (6 bases). Germline V CDR1 and CDR2: LNHDA, SQIVND (reference sequence). The CDR3 sequence is 15 residues long. V lost 5 bases and J 2 bases, leaving 12 bases between the germline ends. The CDR3 coding sequence is TGTGCCAGTAGTGACCACAGGGTAAACACCGGGGAGCTGTTTTTT. Amino acids: CASSDHRVNTGELFF.

The chain employs TRBV9 and TRBJ2-1; TRBD1 matches at 10 bases. This CDR3 contains 17 residues. CDR1 SGDLS and CDR2 YYNGEE come from the germline V gene. J was trimmed by 0 bases and V by 0 bases; bases with no gene match: 3. The CDR3 coding sequence is TGTGCCAGCAGCGTAGGACAGGGGGCACACTCCTACAATGAGCAGTTCTTC. Translating it yields CASSVGQGAHSYNEQFF.

This clone has just one count. The V and J genes are TRBV3-1 (or the pseudogene TRBV3-2) and TRBJ2-2, with 10 bases identical to TRBD2. The CDR3 spans 16 residues. Germline assignment: CDR1 LGHDT and CDR2 YNNKEL (reference sequence). With 4 bases clipped from V and 6 bases from J, the junction kept 8 bases outside the gene matches. In nucleotides, the CDR3 is TGTGCCAGCAGCCCTAGCGGGGGCCTCCTATCCGGGGAGCTGTTTTTT. Protein: CASSPSGGLLSGELFF.

The rearrangement links TRBV19 to TRBJ1-3, with 12 bases fitting TRBD1. With 3 bases clipped from V and 3 bases from J, the junction kept 12 bases outside the gene matches. This CDR3 spans 19 amino acids. CDR1 and CDR2 from the germline V gene are LNHDA and SQIVND (reference sequence). CDR3 sequence reads: CASSIGPGTGGLYGNTIYF. The CDR3, as DNA: TGTGCCAGTAGTATTGGACCCGGGACAGGGGGCCTTTATGGAAACACCATATATTTT.

The V gene is TRBV6-5, the J gene TRBJ1-1; 7 nucleotides line up with TRBD1. The germline CDR1 and CDR2 sequences are MNHEY and SVGAGI. V shed 7 bases and J 1 base; nucleotides not matched to a gene: 9. The CDR3 has 15 residues. This chain's CDR3 is CASNGGGRWNTEAFF. CDR3 coding DNA: TGTGCCAGCAACGGAGGGGGCAGGTGGAACACTGAAGCTTTCTTT.

The J gene is TRBJ1-5, the V gene TRBV3-1 (or the pseudogene TRBV3-2); D gene unclear. V lost 0 bases and J 2 bases, leaving 8 bases between the germline ends. The CDR3 sequence is 15 residues long. The germline V gene has CDR1 LGHDT and CDR2 YNNKEL (reference sequence). CDR3 nucleotides: TGTGCCAGCAGCCAAGATCTACGCGGCAATCAGCCCCAGCATTTT. It translates to CASSQDLRGNQPQHF.

The V gene is TRBV27, the J gene TRBJ1-3, with 8 positions matching TRBD1. Germline CDR1 is MNHEY and CDR2 is SMNVEV (reference sequence). This CDR3 comprises 15 residues. The ends lost 5 bases at V and 3 bases at J; junction bases unmatched: 6. The CDR3 loop is CASSPLGQGGNTIYF. DNA of the CDR3: TGTGCCAGCAGTCCCCTCGGACAGGGTGGAAACACCATATATTTT.

The chain recombines TRBV7-2 with TRBJ2-3, with 8 bases that match TRBD2. The CDR3 runs to 16 residues. V lost 5 bases and J lost 1; bases outside the gene matches: 8. Germline V gives CDR1 SGHTA, CDR2 FQGNSA. CDR3 region: CASSGGVGLGTDTQYF. CDR3 bases: TGTGCCAGCAGCGGGGGAGTGGGACTAGGCACAGATACGCAGTATTTT.

V is TRBV6-5 and J is TRBJ1-6; TRBD1 is a possible D gene (6 bases). The germline V gene has CDR1 MNHEY and CDR2 SVGAGI. The CDR3 has 15 amino acids. V gave up 5 bases and J gave up 6 bases, with 14 bases separating them. This chain's CDR3 is CASSPEQGPNSPLHF. In nucleotides, the CDR3 is TGTGCCAGCAGTCCAGAACAGGGTCCTAATTCACCCCTCCACTTT.

The CDR3 loop reads CASSLRFDMNTEAFF. CDR3 bases: TGTGCCAGCAGTTTACGATTTGACATGAACACTGAAGCTTTCTTT. The chain is built from TRBV27 and TRBJ1-1; D not certain. This CDR3 contains 15 residues. Germline V gene data show CDR1 as MNHEY and CDR2 as SMNVEV (reference sequence). Trimming took 2 bases from V and 0 from J, leaving 10 bases between them.

The J gene is TRBJ2-7, the V gene TRBV4-1; D is unclear. The CDR3 spans 16 residues. Germline V gene sequence: CDR1 MGHRA, CDR2 YSYEKL. The ends were cut back, 0 bases at V and 0 bases at J, with 12 bases in the middle. CDR3: CASSQDLGILSYEQYF. The CDR3 DNA sequence: TGCGCCAGCAGCCAAGATCTTGGCATCCTCTCCTACGAGCAGTACTTC.

The chain combines TRBV5-4 with TRBJ1-6, with 7 bases fitting TRBD1. CDR1 and CDR2 (germline): SGHNT, YYREEE (reference sequence). The CDR3 runs to 16 residues. Trimming took 1 base from V and 7 from J; bases not matched to a gene: 8. CDR3 protein: CASSLSGRGRNSPLHF. The CDR3 region has the DNA TGTGCCAGCAGCTTGAGCGGCAGGGGGAGGAATTCACCCCTCCACTTT.

The rearrangement uses TRBV12-3 or TRBV12-4 and TRBJ2-2; TRBD1 agrees at 9 bases. V shed 7 bases and J 4 bases; nucleotides not matched to a gene: 1. The CDR3 covers 13 residues. CDR3 nucleotides: TGTGCCAGCAAACAGGGGGCCACCGGGGAGCTGTTTTTT. This translates into CASKQGATGELFF.

This sequence joins TRBV12-5 and TRBJ1-4; tentatively, D is TRBD1 (5 bases). V lost 4 bases, J lost 6 bases, and 15 bases lay in between. The CDR3 loop spans 15 amino acids. Germline values: CDR1 LGHNT, CDR2 FRNRAP. This CDR3 reads CASGSLGGGYEKLFF. The CDR3 coding sequence is TGTGCTAGTGGTTCTCTTGGGGGAGGCTATGAAAAACTGTTTTTT.

The CDR3 nucleotides are TGTGCCAGCGGTCTACTTACTAGCTCTGGAAACACCATATATTTT. Amino acid sequence: CASGLLTSSGNTIYF. V usage is TRBV6-5 and J usage is TRBJ1-3; D remains unclear. The CDR3 covers 15 residues. V lost 8 bases, J lost 0 bases, and 14 bases lay in between. Germline CDR1 reads MNHEY; CDR2 reads SVGAGI.

This clone was recorded only once. The V gene is TRBV7-2, the J gene TRBJ1-1; no reliable D call. There are 13 residues in the CDR3. Germline V gene data show CDR1 as SGHTA and CDR2 as FQGNSA. V was shortened by 2 bases and J by 8 bases, with 12 bases between the two germline ends. The CDR3 DNA is TGTGCCAGCAGCTTACCTTCGGGGTCCGAAGCTTTCTTT. It specifies CASSLPSGSEAFF.

This rearrangement joins TRBV6-5 to TRBJ2-7, with a tentative D call TRBD1 (6 bases). Germline CDR1 MNHEY, CDR2 SVGAGI. There are 12 residues in the CDR3. V was cut by 10 bases and J by 3 bases, with 13 bases left in between. The CDR3 nucleotides are TGTGCCACGTTAACAGGGATCTACGAGCAGTACTTC. Residues: CATLTGIYEQYF.

V usage is TRBV5-8 and J usage is TRBJ1-5, with D perhaps TRBD1 (6 bases). V gave up 4 bases and J gave up 2 bases, with 19 bases separating them. Germline lookup yields CDR1 SGHTS and CDR2 YDEGEE. This CDR3 is built from 17 residues. The CDR3: CASSVDIGWTGNQPQHF. The CDR3 DNA reads as TGTGCCAGCAGCGTGGACATAGGGTGGACAGGCAATCAGCCCCAGCATTTT.